These 3 T cell receptor beta chains came from one sample sequenced in a study of blood T cell repertoires in COVID-19. The assay was immunoSEQ multiplex PCR, and TCRdb's table has in-frame clones only and misses some. The data show about 100,000 clones, roughly 88% seen once. Sequenced sample: peripheral blood. Source of these receptors: a woman aged 55-69 years with acute or convalescent COVID-19.

This chain joins TRBV11-2 and TRBJ1-2; tentative D call: TRBD1 (5 bases). The CDR3 totals 12 residues. The V end lost 5 bases, the J end lost 6 bases, and 10 bases lay between the germline ends. Looked up from germline, CDR1 is SGHAT and CDR2 is FQNNGV. The CDR3 DNA reads as TGTGCCAGCAGCCGCTCGGGGGATGGCTACACCTTC. It encodes CASSRSGDGYTF.

This chain joins TRBV29-1 and TRBJ2-5; 7 bases are shared with TRBD1. The germline CDR1 and CDR2 sequences are SQVTM and ANQGSEA. CDR3 length: 16 amino acids. The trim removed 0 bases at V and 4 bases at J, leaving 11 bases unmatched. This CDR3 is CSVEEGWGTARETQYF. CDR3 nucleotides: TGCAGCGTTGAAGAGGGGTGGGGGACAGCACGAGAGACCCAGTACTTC.

V is TRBV12-3 or TRBV12-4 and J is TRBJ2-1; TRBD1 aligns across 9 bases. CDR3 length: 12 residues. Losses at the gene ends were 4 bases for V and 12 bases for J; bases not matched to a gene: 4. CDR3 sequence: CASSSLDRGQFF. CDR3 coding DNA: TGTGCCAGCAGTTCCTTGGACAGGGGGCAGTTCTTC.